This TCR beta chain was obtained from a study of T-cell memory formation after mild COVID-19. Regarding the study as a whole: Certain responding clones were present in pre-infection memory, suggesting participation of cross-reactive memory.

TCRdb re-derived calls from the 5' RACE reads in MiXCR, one entry per CDR3 protein. This sample has fewer than 300,000 distinct CDR3 sequences, with about a sixth found just once. This clonotype was detected a few times. Its antigen is as yet unknown. CDR3 length equals 16 residues. The germline V and J ends were trimmed by 0 bases and 6 bases, with 12 bases remaining between them. The germline V gene encodes CDR1 MNHEY and CDR2 SVGAGI. This receptor was taken from a man between 18 and 35 years old who had mild COVID-19 (a few samples of this study predate the infection). Cell type and time point are not known. This rearrangement joins TRBV6-5 to TRBJ1-6; TRBD1 is a possible D gene (6 bases). Sequencing was carried out using PBMCs or a T cell subset sorted from them (not recorded which). The CDR3 reads CASSYSSRGGNSPLHF. CDR3 DNA: TGTGCCAGCAGTTACTCGAGTAGAGGGGGTAATTCACCCCTCCACTTT.